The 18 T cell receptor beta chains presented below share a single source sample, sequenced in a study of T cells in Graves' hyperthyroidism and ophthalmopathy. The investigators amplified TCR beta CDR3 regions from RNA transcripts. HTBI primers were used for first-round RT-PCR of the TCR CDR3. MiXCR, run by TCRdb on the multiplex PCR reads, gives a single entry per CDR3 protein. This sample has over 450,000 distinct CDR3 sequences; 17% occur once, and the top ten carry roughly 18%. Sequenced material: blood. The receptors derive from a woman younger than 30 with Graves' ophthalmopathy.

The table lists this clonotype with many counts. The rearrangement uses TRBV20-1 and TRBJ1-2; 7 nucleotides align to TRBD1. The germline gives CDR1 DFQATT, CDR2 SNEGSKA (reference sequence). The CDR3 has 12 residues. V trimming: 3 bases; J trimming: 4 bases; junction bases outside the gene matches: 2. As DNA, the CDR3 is TGCAGTGCTAGTCCAGGGGGCTATGGCTACACCTTC. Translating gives CSASPGGYGYTF.

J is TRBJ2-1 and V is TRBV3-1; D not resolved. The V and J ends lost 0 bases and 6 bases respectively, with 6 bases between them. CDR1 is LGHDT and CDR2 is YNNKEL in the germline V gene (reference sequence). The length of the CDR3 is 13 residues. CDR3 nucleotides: TGTGCCAGCAGCCAAGATAAGGGCAATGAGCAGTTCTTC. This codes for CASSQDKGNEQFF.

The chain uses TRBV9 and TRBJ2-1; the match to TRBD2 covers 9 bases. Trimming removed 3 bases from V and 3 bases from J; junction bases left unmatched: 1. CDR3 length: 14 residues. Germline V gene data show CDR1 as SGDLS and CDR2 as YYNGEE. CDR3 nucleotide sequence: TGTGCCAGCAGCGAGACTAGCGGCTACAATGAGCAGTTCTTC. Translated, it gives CASSETSGYNEQFF.

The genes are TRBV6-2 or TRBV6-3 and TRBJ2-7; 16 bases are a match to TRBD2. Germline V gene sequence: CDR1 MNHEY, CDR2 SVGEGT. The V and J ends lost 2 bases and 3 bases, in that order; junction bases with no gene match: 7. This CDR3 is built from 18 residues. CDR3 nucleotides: TGTGCCAGCAGTTACACCGGGACTAGCGGGAGGGAAGGCTACGAGCAGTACTTC. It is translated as CASSYTGTSGREGYEQYF.

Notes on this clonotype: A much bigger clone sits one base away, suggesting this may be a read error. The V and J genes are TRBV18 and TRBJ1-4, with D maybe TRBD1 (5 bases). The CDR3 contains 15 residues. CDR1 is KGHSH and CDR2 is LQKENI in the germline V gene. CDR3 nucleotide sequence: TGTGCCGGCTCCCCTAACAGGCTGCCTAATGAAAAACTGTTTTTT. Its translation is CAGSPNRLPNEKLFF.

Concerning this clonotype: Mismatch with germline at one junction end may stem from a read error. CDR3 DNA: TGTGCTAGCAGCATTAGCGGGGCACAAGAGACCCAGTACTTC. Translation: CASSISGAQETQYF. The J gene is TRBJ2-5, the V gene TRBV7-7; 8 bases are shared with TRBD2. In germline, CDR1 is SSHAT, CDR2 FNYEAQ (reference sequence). The CDR3 is made up of 14 amino acids.

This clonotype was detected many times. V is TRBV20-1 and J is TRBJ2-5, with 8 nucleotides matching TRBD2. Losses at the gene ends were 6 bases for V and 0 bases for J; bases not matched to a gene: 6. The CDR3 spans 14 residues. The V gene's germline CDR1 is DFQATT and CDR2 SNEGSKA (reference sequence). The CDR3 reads CSATERGNQETQYF. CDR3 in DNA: TGCAGTGCAACTGAGCGGGGGAACCAAGAGACCCAGTACTTC.

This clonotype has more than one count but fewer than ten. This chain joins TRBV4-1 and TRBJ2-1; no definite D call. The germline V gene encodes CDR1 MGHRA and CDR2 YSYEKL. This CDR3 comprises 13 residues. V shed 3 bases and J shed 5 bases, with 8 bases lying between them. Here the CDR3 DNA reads TGCGCCAGCAGCCATTTTCAGGACAATGAGCAGTTCTTC. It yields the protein CASSHFQDNEQFF.

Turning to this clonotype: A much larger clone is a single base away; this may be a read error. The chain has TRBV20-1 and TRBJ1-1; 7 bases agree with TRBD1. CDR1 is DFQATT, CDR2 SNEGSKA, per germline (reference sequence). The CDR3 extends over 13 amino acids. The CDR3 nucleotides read TGCGGTGCGCGGGGACAGAGGGGTACTGAAGCTTTCTTT. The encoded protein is CGARGQRGTEAFF.

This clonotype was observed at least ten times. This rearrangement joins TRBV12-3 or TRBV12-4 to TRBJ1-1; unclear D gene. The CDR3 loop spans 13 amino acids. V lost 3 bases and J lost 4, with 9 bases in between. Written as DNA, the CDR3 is TGTGCCAGCAGTTTTGAGGCGGGCACTGAAGCTTTCTTT. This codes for CASSFEAGTEAFF.

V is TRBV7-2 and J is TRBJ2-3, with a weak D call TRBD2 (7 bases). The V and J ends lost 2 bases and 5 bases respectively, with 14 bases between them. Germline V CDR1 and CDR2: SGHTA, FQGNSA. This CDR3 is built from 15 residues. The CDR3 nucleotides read TGTGCCAGCAGCTTACCGGCGGGGGCGGGAGATACGCAGTATTTT. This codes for CASSLPAGAGDTQYF.

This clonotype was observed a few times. CDR3 coding DNA: TGTGCCAGCAGCTTAGTGGTTGGGGTCATGAACACTGAAGCTTTCTTT. Encoded protein: CASSLVVGVMNTEAFF. The V and J genes are TRBV7-9 and TRBJ1-1; no clear D gene. CDR1 is SEHNR, CDR2 FQNEAQ, per germline (reference sequence). The CDR3 runs 16 residues. Trimming took 1 base from V and 0 from J, leaving 12 bases between them.

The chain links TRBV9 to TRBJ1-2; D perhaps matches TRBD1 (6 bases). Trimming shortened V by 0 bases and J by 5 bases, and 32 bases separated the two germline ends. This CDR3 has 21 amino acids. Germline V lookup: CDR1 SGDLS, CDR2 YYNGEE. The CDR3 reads CASSVVDRVTTTDSSGYGYTF. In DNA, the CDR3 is TGTGCCAGCAGCGTAGTTGATCGGGTCACGACTACGGACAGTTCTGGGTATGGCTACACCTTC. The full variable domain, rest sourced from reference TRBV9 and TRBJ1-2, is DSGVTQTPKHLITATGQRVTLRCSPRSGDLSVYWYQQSLDQGLQFLIQYYNGEERAKGNILERFSAQQFPDLHSELNLSSLELGDSALYFCASSVVDRVTTTDSSGYGYTFGSGTRLTVV.

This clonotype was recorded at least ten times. As DNA, the CDR3 is TGCAGTGCTATAGGCAGGGGGCGCGAGACCCAGTACTTC. Translated, it gives CSAIGRGRETQYF. This chain connects TRBV20-1 to TRBJ2-5; 8 positions match TRBD1. The J segment lost 5 bases and the V segment lost 4 bases, leaving 6 bases of the junction unmatched. The CDR3 sequence is 13 residues long. CDR1 and CDR2 (germline): DFQATT, SNEGSKA (reference sequence).

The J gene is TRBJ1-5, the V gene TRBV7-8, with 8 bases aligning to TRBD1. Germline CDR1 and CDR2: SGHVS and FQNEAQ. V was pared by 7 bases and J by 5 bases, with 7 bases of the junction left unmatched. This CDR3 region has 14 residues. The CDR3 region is CASTRYRGDQPQHF. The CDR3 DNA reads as TGTGCCAGCACCCGGTACAGGGGGGATCAGCCCCAGCATTTT.

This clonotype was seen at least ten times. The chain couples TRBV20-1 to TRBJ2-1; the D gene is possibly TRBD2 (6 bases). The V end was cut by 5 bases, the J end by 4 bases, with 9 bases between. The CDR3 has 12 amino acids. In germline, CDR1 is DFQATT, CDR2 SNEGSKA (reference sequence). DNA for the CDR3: TGCAGTGCTGTTAGCGGTTACAATGAGCAGTTCTTC. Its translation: CSAVSGYNEQFF.

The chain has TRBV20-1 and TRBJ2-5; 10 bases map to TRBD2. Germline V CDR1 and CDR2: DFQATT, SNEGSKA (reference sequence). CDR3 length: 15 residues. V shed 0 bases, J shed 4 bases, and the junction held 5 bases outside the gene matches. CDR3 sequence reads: CSARDGVAGGETQYF. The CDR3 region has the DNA TGCAGTGCTAGAGATGGAGTAGCGGGAGGAGAGACCCAGTACTTC.

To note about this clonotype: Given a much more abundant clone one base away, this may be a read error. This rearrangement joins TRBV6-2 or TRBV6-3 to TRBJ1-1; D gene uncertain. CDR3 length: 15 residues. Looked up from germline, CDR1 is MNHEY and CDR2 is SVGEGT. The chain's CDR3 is CVSSYSRALGTEAFF. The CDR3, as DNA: TGTGTCAGCAGTTACTCTAGGGCGCTGGGCACTGAAGCTTTCTTT.